Shown below are 20 T cell receptor beta chains from a single sample sequenced in a study of blood T cells in healthy people across ages. A J-beta primer mix and a sample-barcoded 5' primer were used in a second PCR of roughly 6 to 12 cycles. From the 5' RACE reads, TCRdb called clonotypes with MiXCR, one entry per CDR3 protein. The sample lists about 1 million distinct CDR3 sequences, under 55% seen once, with around 18% in the top ten. Sequencing input: blood. All receptors derive from a woman aged 55-70 years in good health.

This sequence joins TRBV10-3 and TRBJ2-7; maybe TRBD1 (6 bases). Per germline, CDR1 ENHRY and CDR2 SYGVKD. This CDR3 comprises 15 residues. V lost 2 bases, J lost 6 bases, and 17 bases lay in between. CDR3 sequence reads: CAISETHKGDPEQYF. In nucleotides, the CDR3 is TGTGCCATCAGTGAGACACACAAGGGGGACCCCGAGCAGTACTTC.

This clonotype has more than one count but fewer than ten. This chain links TRBV18 with TRBJ2-7, with 8 positions matching TRBD1. Germline V lookup: CDR1 KGHSH, CDR2 LQKENI. The CDR3 loop spans 15 amino acids. After removal of 2 bases from V and 5 bases from J, the junction contained 8 bases not matched to a gene. The DNA for the CDR3 is TGTGCCAGCTCACCAAGGCCAGGGGGCTTCGACGAGCAGTACTTC. Its protein is CASSPRPGGFDEQYF.

The chain carries TRBV28 and TRBJ2-1; 10 nucleotides match TRBD1. The V and J ends lost 4 bases and 8 bases, in that order; junction bases with no gene match: 8. The CDR3 length is 15 residues. The germline CDR1 and CDR2 sequences are MDHEN and SYDVKM. The CDR3 DNA reads TGTGCCAGCAGTTCACCGGGACAGGGGTCGGATGAGCAGTTCTTC. This gives the protein CASSSPGQGSDEQFF.

The table lists this clonotype with a few counts. The J gene is TRBJ1-1, the V gene TRBV11-1, with 11 bases that match TRBD1. The germline V gene encodes CDR1 SGHAT and CDR2 FQDESV (reference sequence). The CDR3 is 15 amino acids. Losses at the gene ends were 4 bases for V and 5 bases for J; bases not matched to a gene: 6. The CDR3 loop reads CASSSGQGAGTEAFF. CDR3 nucleotides: TGTGCCAGCAGCTCCGGACAGGGGGCGGGAACTGAAGCTTTCTTT.

This rearrangement joins TRBV4-3 to TRBJ1-1, with TRBD1 matching over 7 bases. The CDR3 consists of 13 residues. Germline V CDR1 and CDR2: LGHNA, YSLEER. V was pared by 4 bases and J by 4 bases, with 3 bases of the junction left unmatched. The CDR3 region has the DNA TGCGCCAGCAGCCGGAACAGGGGCACTGAAGCTTTCTTT. Translation gives CASSRNRGTEAFF.

DNA of the CDR3: TGTGCCAGCAGCTCTGGTGATAGCGCCTGGGGTGAGCAGTTCTTC. This gives the protein CASSSGDSAWGEQFF. The V call is TRBV7-9, the J call TRBJ2-1; D might be TRBD2 (5 bases). Trimming removed 4 bases from V and 9 bases from J, with 19 bases in between. The CDR3 consists of 15 residues. Germline V lookup: CDR1 SEHNR, CDR2 FQNEAQ (reference sequence).

The genes are TRBV19 and TRBJ2-5; 8 bases are shared with TRBD2. V lost 5 bases and J lost 4; bases outside the gene matches: 15. Germline CDR1 reads LNHDA; CDR2 reads SQIVND (reference sequence). The CDR3 extends over 17 amino acids. CDR3: CASSPGGVGQPRETQYF. The CDR3, as DNA: TGTGCCAGTAGTCCCGGGGGGGTCGGGCAACCCCGAGAGACCCAGTACTTC.

The rearrangement joins TRBV27 to TRBJ1-2, with 8 bases matching TRBD1. The CDR3 has 14 amino acids. Trimming cost V 3 bases and J 8 bases; bases outside gene matches: 8. Looked up from germline, CDR1 is MNHEY and CDR2 is SMNVEV (reference sequence). The chain's CDR3 is CASSLTQGARGYTF. In DNA, the CDR3 is TGTGCCAGCAGTTTGACCCAGGGGGCGCGCGGCTACACCTTC.

This clonotype was seen a few times. The chain carries TRBV29-1 and TRBJ2-3; 11 bases agree with TRBD2. Trimming at V came to 6 bases and at J to 2 bases, leaving 7 bases not matched to a gene. The CDR3 consists of 15 residues. Germline V CDR1 and CDR2: SQVTM, ANQGSEA. The CDR3 nucleotides are TGCAGCGTCCCTCTACTAGCGGGAGCCACAGATACGCAGTATTTT. Translation gives CSVPLLAGATDTQYF.

This chain links TRBV7-2 with TRBJ2-1; TRBD2 is a possible D gene (5 bases). Germline CDR1 SGHTA, CDR2 FQGNSA. This CDR3 contains 15 residues. The germline V and J ends were trimmed by 1 base and 3 bases, with 10 bases remaining between them. The CDR3 protein is CASSLGTEIYNEQFF. In DNA, the CDR3 is TGTGCCAGCAGCTTAGGGACTGAAATCTACAATGAGCAGTTCTTC.

This clonotype has a single count. This sequence joins TRBV2 and TRBJ2-3, with 8 bases aligning to TRBD2. This CDR3 has 16 residues. The V gene's germline CDR1 is SNHLY and CDR2 FYNNEI. Trimming cost V 2 bases and J 2 bases; bases outside gene matches: 6. The CDR3 nucleotides are TGTGCCAGCAGTGAATTTCTAGCGGGCCTCACAGATACGCAGTATTTT. It codes for CASSEFLAGLTDTQYF.

Here the CDR3 reads CASSYSSTSGGRNEQFF. CDR3 DNA: TGTGCCAGCAGTTACTCGTCGACTAGCGGGGGGAGGAATGAGCAGTTCTTC. This rearrangement joins TRBV6-2 or TRBV6-3 to TRBJ2-1; 13 bases are a match to TRBD2. The germline V gene encodes CDR1 MNHEY and CDR2 SVGEGT. After removal of 0 bases from V and 7 bases from J, the junction contained 6 bases not matched to a gene. The CDR3 spans 17 residues.

The chain uses TRBV4-2 and TRBJ2-1; 10 bases are shared with TRBD2. J was trimmed by 0 bases and V by 0 bases; bases with no gene match: 17. CDR3 length: 22 amino acids. CDR1 is LGHNA and CDR2 is YNFKEQ in the germline V gene. CDR3 coding DNA: TGTGCCAGCAGCCAAGAAGGGCTTGCTAGCGGGAGAGTTCAGAGCTCCTACAATGAGCAGTTCTTC. Protein sequence: CASSQEGLASGRVQSSYNEQFF.

The chain recombines TRBV14 with TRBJ2-4, with 9 bases lining up with TRBD2. The J call is doubtful: the DNA matches TRBJ2-7 better. The length of the CDR3 is 17 residues. The V gene's germline CDR1 is SGHDN and CDR2 FVKESK. CDR3 bases: TGTGCCAGCAGCCAAGGGTGGTTTAGCGGGAGTGGTTACGAGCAGTACTTC. Protein product: CASSQGWFSGSGYEQYF.

The chain recombines TRBV10-3 with TRBJ1-6, with D maybe TRBD1 (5 bases). Per germline, CDR1 ENHRY and CDR2 SYGVKD. This CDR3 contains 12 residues. V was clipped by 3 bases and J by 14 bases, with 11 bases between them. The CDR3 here is CAISDGALALHF. CDR3 sequence (DNA): TGTGCCATCAGTGACGGGGCCCTCGCCCTCCACTTT.

This clonotype was seen at least ten times. J is TRBJ2-7 and V is TRBV4-1; D is tentatively TRBD1 or TRBD2 (5 bases each). This CDR3 has 14 amino acids. With 1 base removed from V and 4 bases from J, the gap between germline ends came to 11 bases. Germline V gene lookup returns CDR1 MGHRA and CDR2 YSYEKL. This CDR3 is CASSQGGWGYEQYF. Written as DNA, the CDR3 is TGCGCCAGCAGCCAAGGAGGGTGGGGGTACGAGCAGTACTTC.

The chain is built from TRBV28 and TRBJ2-5, with D hard to call. The CDR3 is made up of 12 amino acids. From germline, CDR1 is MDHEN and CDR2 SYDVKM. Deletions cut 2 bases from V and 11 bases from J, with 12 bases between. This CDR3 is CASSLPIAEQYF. The CDR3 nucleotides read TGTGCCAGCAGTTTACCGATCGCTGAGCAGTACTTC.

This chain links TRBV6-1 with TRBJ1-4; TRBD1 matches at 12 bases. With 6 bases clipped from V and 8 bases from J, the junction kept 10 bases outside the gene matches. CDR1 is MNHNS and CDR2 is SASEGT in the germline V gene. The CDR3 length is 16 residues. In nucleotides, the CDR3 is TGTGCCAGCAGACCCGGGGACAGGGGGCGAGGGGAAAAACTGTTTTTT. The encoded protein is CASRPGDRGRGEKLFF.

The gene calls are TRBV29-1 and TRBJ1-1; no definite D call. The CDR3 is 11 amino acids. The germline gives CDR1 SQVTM, CDR2 ANQGSEA. V was trimmed by 8 bases and J by 4 bases, leaving 11 bases between them. The CDR3, as DNA: TGCAGCCTTACAATCTTCACTGAAGCTTTCTTT. Protein product: CSLTIFTEAFF.

This clonotype was counted ten times or more. The CDR3 sequence is CASSQGRASFNHEQYF. The CDR3 DNA reads as TGTGCCAGCAGCCAAGGGCGGGCTAGCTTTAACCACGAGCAGTACTTC. J is TRBJ2-7 and V is TRBV4-2; a weak D match, TRBD2 (5 bases). The ends were cut back, 1 base at V and 5 bases at J, with 18 bases in the middle. The CDR3 runs 16 residues. Germline V lookup: CDR1 LGHNA, CDR2 YNFKEQ.